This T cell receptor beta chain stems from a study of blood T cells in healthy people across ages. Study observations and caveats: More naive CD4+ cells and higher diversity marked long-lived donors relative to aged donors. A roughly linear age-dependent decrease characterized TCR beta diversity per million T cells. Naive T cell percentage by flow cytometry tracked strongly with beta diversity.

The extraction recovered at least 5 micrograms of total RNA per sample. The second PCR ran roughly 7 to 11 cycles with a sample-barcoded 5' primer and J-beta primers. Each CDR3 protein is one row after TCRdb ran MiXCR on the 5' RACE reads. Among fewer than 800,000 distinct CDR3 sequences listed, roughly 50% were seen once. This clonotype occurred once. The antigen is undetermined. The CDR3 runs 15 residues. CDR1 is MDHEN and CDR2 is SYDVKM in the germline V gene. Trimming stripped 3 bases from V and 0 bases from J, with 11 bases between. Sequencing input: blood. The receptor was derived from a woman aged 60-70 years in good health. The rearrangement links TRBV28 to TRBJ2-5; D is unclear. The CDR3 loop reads CASSFSSWYQETQYF. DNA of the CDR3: TGTGCCAGCAGTTTCTCCAGTTGGTACCAAGAGACCCAGTACTTC.